This TCR beta chain was obtained from a study of graft-versus-host responses after intestinal transplantation (dated by TCRdb to about 2021). With respect to the entire study: Multivisceral, liver-intestinal, or isolated intestinal transplants were received by the recipients. Every recipient was given anti-thymocyte globulin induction, followed by 3 to 4 years of maintenance tacrolimus and steroids. After intestinal transplantation, graft-versus-host and host-versus-graft alloreactive T cell clones were followed in the graft, circulation and bone marrow using bulk TCR-beta CDR3 sequencing. To identify alloreactive clones, pre-transplant mixed lymphocyte reaction products were sequenced and compared with unstimulated pre-transplant donor and recipient T cells. Of the 20 to 25 intestinal transplant recipients enrolled in the cohort, one of whom was a retransplant, 3 patients without pretransplant specimens were excluded. Donor T cell macrochimerism was defined as a peak of at least 4% donor T cells among recipient peripheral blood mononuclear cells. Instead of going to the commercial service, samples from three later patients were sequenced in-house on an Illumina MiSeq and processed with MiXCR. Overall study results and their limits: Early after transplant, peak levels of circulating GvH clones were found to be associated with declines in HvG clones. GvH clones were detected in recipient bone marrow, and some appeared earlier in ileal mucosa or blood, consistent with an intestinal mucosal origin. High GvH to HvG T cell clonal ratios were observed in the allografts of patients with donor T cell macrochimerism. The relatively low number and heterogeneity of intestinal transplant patients limited the conclusions.

As concerns this clone: It has no known antigen specificity. Base qualities are not provided; no much larger clone lies one nucleotide away.

The library was obtained by the immunoSEQ multiplex PCR assay. For most patients, genomic DNA was isolated with the Qiagen DNeasy Blood and Tissue Kit and sent frozen to Adaptive Biotechnologies for TCR sequencing. For most patients, genomic DNA was subjected to high-throughput TCR-beta CDR3 sequencing by Adaptive Biotechnologies. In the authors' own workflow: TCR sequencing data were retrieved from Adaptive's ImmunoSEQ software for some 19 patients, whereas a few other patients were processed with MiXCR and VDJtools. To correct CD4 versus CD8 sorting errors, sequences present in both subsets at a frequency ratio below 5:1 were removed. Because the origin of CDR3 nucleotide sequences shared between donor and recipient could not be assigned, those sequences were removed. Alloreactive clones required at least 2-fold expansion over unstimulated cells and minimum CFSE-low frequency of 0.002% (template counts) or 0.001% (read counts). A clone was considered mappable if detected in the sequenced pre-transplant spleen, lymph node, or MLR CFSE-low populations of the donor or recipient. The cumulative frequency of alloreactive clones was calculated as a percentage of all sequences, weighted by copy number. The table comes from immuneACCESS by way of TCRdb, which keeps in-frame sequences with V and J called. Part of the clones is missing from these tables; in studies checked, under half for an unresolved V gene and the rest for unknown reasons. V and J calls and clone size come straight from that table; D and trimming were deduced from the DNA. This sample holds around 90,000 clones; roughly 89% were observed only once. The leading ten clones occupy about 0.28% of the sample.

From the cysteine through the phenylalanine, the CDR3 covers 13 amino acids. Left in the record is the CDR3 DNA by itself, 39 bases read in frame from the first base. V sheds 0 bases and J sheds 4 bases, leaving 7 bases between their ends. The germline V gene (reference sequence) gives CDR1 as PRHDT and CDR2 as FYEKMQ. The label giving this sample's time point can be read as: cells obtained before transplantation from donor or recipient. CD3+CD4+ and CD3+CD8+ populations were FACS-sorted from unstimulated pre-transplant donor and recipient cells taken from spleen or lymph nodes. The chain joins TRBV13 to TRBJ2-7, with the identity of the D gene unclear. The specimen comprised unstimulated CD4+ T cells sorted from spleen or lymph node cells, sampled before intestinal transplant. The receptor was isolated from a human donor who received an intestinal transplant. CDR3 reads: CASSLGDLYEQYF. The DNA sequence is TGTGCCAGCAGCTTAGGGGATCTTTACGAGCAGTACTTC.